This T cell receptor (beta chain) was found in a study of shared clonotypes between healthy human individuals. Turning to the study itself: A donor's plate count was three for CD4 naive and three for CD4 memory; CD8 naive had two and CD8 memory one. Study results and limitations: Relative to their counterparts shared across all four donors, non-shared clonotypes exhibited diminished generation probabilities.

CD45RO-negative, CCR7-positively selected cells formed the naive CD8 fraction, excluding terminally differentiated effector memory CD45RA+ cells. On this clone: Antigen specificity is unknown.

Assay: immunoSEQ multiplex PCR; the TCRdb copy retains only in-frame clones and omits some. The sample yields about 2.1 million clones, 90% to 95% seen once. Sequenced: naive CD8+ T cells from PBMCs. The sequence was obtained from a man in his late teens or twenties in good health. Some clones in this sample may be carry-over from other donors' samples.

DNA for the CDR3: TGTGCCAGCAGTTTAATAAGGGTGCATGGCACAGATACGCAGTATTTT. Protein: CASSLIRVHGTDTQYF. The rearrangement uses TRBV27 and TRBJ2-3, with no clear D. The CDR3 covers 16 residues. V lost 2 bases to trimming and J lost 1 base, with 13 bases between them. Germline CDR1 reads MNHEY; CDR2 reads SMNVEV (reference sequence).